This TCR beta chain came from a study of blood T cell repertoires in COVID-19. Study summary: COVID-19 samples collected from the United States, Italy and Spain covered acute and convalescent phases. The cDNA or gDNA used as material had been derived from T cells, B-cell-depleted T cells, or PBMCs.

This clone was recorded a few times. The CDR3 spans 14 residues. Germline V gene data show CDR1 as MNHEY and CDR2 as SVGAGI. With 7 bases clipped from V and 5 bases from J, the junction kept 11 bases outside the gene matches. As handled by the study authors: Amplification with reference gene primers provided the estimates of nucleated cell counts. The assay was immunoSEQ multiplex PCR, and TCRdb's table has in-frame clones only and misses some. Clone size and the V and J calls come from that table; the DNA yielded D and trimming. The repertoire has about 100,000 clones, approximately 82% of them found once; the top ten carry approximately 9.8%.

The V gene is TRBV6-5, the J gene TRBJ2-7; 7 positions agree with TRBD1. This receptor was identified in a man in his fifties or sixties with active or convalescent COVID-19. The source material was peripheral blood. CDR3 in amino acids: CASTSGGFGNEQYF. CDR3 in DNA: TGTGCCAGCACTTCAGGGGGATTTGGCAACGAGCAGTACTTC.